Each of the 4 T cell receptor beta chains below was sequenced from the same sample in a study of tissue T cells after allogeneic stem cell transplantation. Clones were sequenced by immunoSEQ multiplex PCR, and TCRdb holds only the in-frame ones, with some missing. The sample lists more than 4,000 clones, 45% occurring once. Time point of the sample: mouse harvest day 14 after allogeneic transplant. Mouse grafts combined 10^7 T-cell-depleted bone marrow cells with 10^6 splenic CD5+ T cells. Specimen: gut tissue. These receptors originate from a female BALB/c mouse given C57BL/6 T cells with graft-versus-host disease after an allogeneic hematopoietic cell transplant.

About this clone: Gene and germline names: mouse. Read data end 1 residue before the CDR3 end; the end is taken from the germline J gene. Other DNA sequences in the same sample also yield this CDR3. The chain recombines TRBV1 with TRBJ2-3; 8 nucleotides align to TRBD1. CDR3 length: 15 amino acids. Looked up from germline, CDR1 is NSQYPW and CDR2 is LRSPGD (reference sequence). The V segment lost 3 bases and the J segment 0 bases; nucleotides outside the gene matches: 2. The part of the CDR3 DNA that was read is TGCACCTGCAGTGCTCAGGGGGCAAGTGCAGAAACGCTGTAT. Its translation is CTCSAQGASAETLY. The whole CDR3 protein is CTCSAQGASAETLYF.

This clone was seen just once. Germline and genes: mouse. The read halts 1 residue ahead of the CDR3 end, with the missing end drawn from the germline J gene. The chain links TRBV26 to TRBJ2-5; 10 positions match TRBD2. CDR1 and CDR2 from the germline V gene are KGHPV and FQNQEV (reference sequence). This CDR3 has 15 amino acids. Trimming removed 3 bases from V and 2 bases from J; junction bases left unmatched: 2. The DNA read from the CDR3 is TGTGCCAGCAGTCTACTGGGGGGGGTCCAAGACACCCAGTAC. It codes for CASSLLGGVQDTQY. The CDR3 as a whole reads CASSLLGGVQDTQYF.

As regards this clone: The gene names given are mouse names. Read coverage stops 1 residue before the CDR3 terminus; the germline J gene supplies the remainder. The chain couples TRBV26 to TRBJ1-1; D is unclear. In germline, CDR1 is KGHPV, CDR2 FQNQEV (reference sequence). V was clipped by 2 bases and J by 5 bases, with 6 bases between them. The CDR3 contains 12 residues. Incomplete CDR3 DNA: TGTGCCAGCAGTCTGGGCCAAACAGAAGTCTTC. Its translation: CASSLGQTEVF. The CDR3 in full is CASSLGQTEVFF.

This clone was observed a few times. The genes and germline here are from mouse. Read data end 1 residue before the CDR3 end; the end is taken from the germline J gene. The chain combines TRBV16 with TRBJ1-4; TRBD1 might be the D (5 bases). Trimming took 5 bases from V and 1 from J, leaving 8 bases between them. CDR3 length equals 14 residues. The germline CDR1 and CDR2 sequences are SGHSA and FRNQAP. Here the CDR3 reads CASSLRASNERLFF. CDR3 DNA (partial): TGTGCAAGCAGCCTCAGGGCTTCCAACGAAAGATTATTT.